These T cell receptor beta chains were read from a single sample in a study of T cells after yellow fever vaccination. TCRdb redid the calling of the 5' RACE reads with MiXCR, one entry per CDR3 protein. The sample contains 450,000 to 550,000 distinct CDR3 sequences, around 21% of which appear only once. The input for sequencing was PBMCs, taken 15 days after the yellow fever booster vaccination. The source is a man younger than 45 who received the YFV17D yellow fever vaccine. Both conserved end residues are part of each CDR3. Each record gives: J gene, V gene, clone size, CDR3 protein. Size is omitted from some rows. Given values are once, few, many or a class for expanded clones.

TRBJ1-4 TRBV10-2 - CASSQIRAANEKLFF
TRBJ2-3 TRBV4-3 - CASSQAMPPRADTQYF
TRBJ2-1 TRBV20-1 - CSARDPSETYNEQFF
TRBJ1-5 TRBV7-6 - CASSLELYQGDAPQHF
TRBJ2-6 TRBV7-3 - CASGPDGSGANVLTF
TRBJ2-5 TRBV7-2 few CASSVGTSGLLGETQYF
TRBJ2-7 TRBV7-7 - CASSKGTGGVYEQYF
TRBJ2-3 TRBV27 few CASSLSSARAITDTQYF
TRBJ2-1 TRBV19 few CASSGGTGKEYNEQFF
TRBJ1-4 TRBV29-1 few CSVEAATAGEKLFF
TRBJ2-2 TRBV7-3 many CASSPREAGELFF
TRBJ1-1 TRBV6-5 - CASSYSVRGVGTEAFF
TRBJ2-5 TRBV6-1 - CASCLSGTQETQYF
TRBJ2-5 TRBV23-1 - CASSHNSRDRVETQYF
TRBJ2-3 TRBV18 few CASSPPQTSTDTQYF
TRBJ2-1 TRBV6-5 - CASSYRPGTSGTNEQFF
TRBJ2-1 TRBV12-3/TRBV12-4 - CASTSWDPVGEQFF
TRBJ2-2 TRBV6-5 - CASSYSTVRDKVF
TRBJ2-3 TRBV19 - CASSTPTSGFTDTQYF
TRBJ2-1 TRBV7-9 few CASSFRLAGVGNEQFF
TRBJ2-7 TRBV29-1 - CSVGLKGTSVQYF
TRBJ1-2 TRBV9 - CASTGTNYGYTF
TRBJ2-1 TRBV11-1 many CASSSGLAGVEQFF
TRBJ2-7 TRBV7-8 - CASTLDMSYEQYF
TRBJ2-7 TRBV15 few CATSRGGGKPYEQYF
TRBJ2-5 TRBV5-1 - CASRLGSGRETQYF
TRBJ1-1 TRBV5-1 - CASSLGGRAFF
TRBJ1-5 TRBV7-2 few CASSLAGGRSSQPQHF
TRBJ2-1 TRBV7-2 - CASSLERVRRHVWQFF
TRBJ2-2 TRBV12-3/TRBV12-4 few CASSLSGRLTGELFF
TRBJ2-7 TRBV7-2 - CASSNGLATEQYF
TRBJ2-1 TRBV12-3/TRBV12-4 few CASSPRGGTSKQFF
TRBJ2-5 TRBV3-1 few CASSQVGGKGTQYF
TRBJ1-3 TRBV9 - CASSARQGSGNTIYF
TRBJ2-7 TRBV5-6 - CASTTGSSREQYF
TRBJ2-5 TRBV20-1 - CSASGDLGAQETQYF
TRBJ2-1 TRBV5-5 - CASSMWDGSNEQFF
TRBJ2-5 TRBV18 - CASSPVSGKERETQYF
TRBJ1-4 TRBV20-1 - CSAMGEGRSEKLFF
TRBJ2-1 TRBV15 - CATSRYLGGSYNEQFF
TRBJ2-7 TRBV6-5 - CASRPAGGEQYF
TRBJ1-1 TRBV20-1 - CSARWAFF
TRBJ2-3 TRBV2 - CASSGYTSTDTQYF
TRBJ2-7 TRBV20-1 few CSASLPSGTRSYEQYF
TRBJ1-3 TRBV7-2 - CASSLALSTAGNTIYF
TRBJ2-7 TRBV25-1 - CASTAGDRLIYF
TRBJ2-1 TRBV3-1 - CASRSGHEQFF
TRBJ2-1 TRBV15 - CATSGREDAYNEQFF
TRBJ2-1 TRBV7-2 - CASSLGSSRYNEQFF
TRBJ2-3 TRBV28 - CASGDRGNTDTQYF
TRBJ1-4 TRBV12-3/TRBV12-4 few CASSLIGGLYEKLFF
TRBJ2-3 TRBV1 - CTSSQDWATPAIFTDTQYF
TRBJ2-1 TRBV7-3 few CASSYPGTSSNEQFF